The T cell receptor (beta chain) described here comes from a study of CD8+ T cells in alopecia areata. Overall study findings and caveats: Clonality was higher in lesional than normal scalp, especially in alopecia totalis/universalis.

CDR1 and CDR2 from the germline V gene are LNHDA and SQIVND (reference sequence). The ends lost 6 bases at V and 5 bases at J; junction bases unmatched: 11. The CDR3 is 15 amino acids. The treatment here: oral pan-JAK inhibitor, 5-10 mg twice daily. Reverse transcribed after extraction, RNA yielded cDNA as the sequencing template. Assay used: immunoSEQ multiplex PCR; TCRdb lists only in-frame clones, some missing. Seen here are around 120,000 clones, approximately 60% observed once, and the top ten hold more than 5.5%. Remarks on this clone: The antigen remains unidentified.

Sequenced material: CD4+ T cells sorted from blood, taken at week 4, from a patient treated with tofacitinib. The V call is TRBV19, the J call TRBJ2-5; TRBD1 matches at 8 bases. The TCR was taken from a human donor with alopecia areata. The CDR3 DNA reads TGTGCCAGTAGCAACTCAAGACAGGGGATGGAGACCCAGTACTTC. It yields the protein CASSNSRQGMETQYF.